Presented here are 14 T cell receptor beta chains from one specimen sequenced in a study of T cell repertoires in cytomegalovirus infection. In TCRdb, the reads were re-called with MiXCR into one record per CDR3 protein. The table records about 530,000 distinct CDR3 sequences, around 27% of them present only once. The source material was PBMCs. These receptors were taken from a human donor in good health (CMV status not recorded). Some clones in this sample may be carry-over from other donors' samples.

The chain combines TRBV28 with TRBJ2-7, with 8 positions matching TRBD1. The CDR3 covers 14 residues. CDR1 is MDHEN and CDR2 is SYDVKM in the germline V gene. V shed 3 bases and J 5 bases; nucleotides not matched to a gene: 6. Written as DNA, the CDR3 is TGTGCCAGCAGTTTGGACAGGGTTTTCGACGAGCAGTACTTC. This sequence encodes CASSLDRVFDEQYF.

This clonotype was detected only a few times. The chain is built from TRBV5-6 and TRBJ1-5; 8 bases fit TRBD1. Germline V lookup: CDR1 SGHDT, CDR2 YYEEEE. CDR3 length: 16 residues. V lost 3 bases, J lost 6 bases, and 11 bases stayed unmatched. The CDR3 region has the DNA TGTGCCAGCAGCTACTGGACAGGGATCGTCGGTCAGCCCCAGCATTTT. The encoded protein is CASSYWTGIVGQPQHF.

This chain connects TRBV28 to TRBJ2-3, with a possible D match to TRBD2 (5 bases). Trimming removed 7 bases at V and 6 bases at J, with 23 bases between. Germline V gives CDR1 MDHEN, CDR2 SYDVKM. CDR3 length: 16 residues. The CDR3, as DNA: TGTGCCAGCACCTCAAGTAGCGCATACCTAATGGATACGCAGTATTTT. The encoded protein is CASTSSSAYLMDTQYF.

The rearrangement links TRBV6-6 to TRBJ2-1; 11 nucleotides agree with TRBD2. Trimming removed 7 bases from V and 4 bases from J; junction bases left unmatched: 6. This CDR3 is 15 amino acids long. CDR1 MNHNY and CDR2 SVGAGI come from the germline V gene (reference sequence). The CDR3 loop is CASKTLAGAYNEQFF. Written as DNA, the CDR3 is TGTGCCAGCAAAACACTAGCGGGAGCGTACAATGAGCAGTTCTTC.

The CDR3 sequence is CASSLYESYEQYV. CDR3 nucleotides: TGTGCCAGCTCACTGTATGAGTCCTACGAGCAGTACGTC. V and J are TRBV18 and TRBJ2-7; D not resolved. V was shortened by 4 bases and J by 1 base, with 8 bases between the two germline ends. The CDR3 covers 13 residues. Germline CDR1 KGHSH, CDR2 LQKENI.

The genes are TRBV7-1 and TRBJ1-3; no reliable D call. TRBV7-1 is annotated as an ORF whose role is uncertain. This CDR3 has 13 residues. Trimming pared 3 bases from V and 5 bases from J, leaving 8 bases between. The CDR3 spells CASSSASRNTIYF. The CDR3 coding sequence is TGTGCCAGCAGCTCGGCATCCCGAAACACCATATATTTT.

In its sample, this clonotype was seen a few times. The chain employs TRBV20-1 and TRBJ2-7, with TRBD2 identical over 10 bases. Germline V lookup: CDR1 DFQATT, CDR2 SNEGSKA (reference sequence). The CDR3 loop spans 15 amino acids. The J segment lost 2 bases and the V segment lost 4 bases, leaving 8 bases of the junction unmatched. CDR3 coding DNA: TGCAGTGCTACCTTGACTAGCGGGTTTCCCTACGAGCAGTACTTC. Encoded protein: CSATLTSGFPYEQYF.

This clonotype has only one observation. The gene calls are TRBV4-3 and TRBJ1-3; D gene ambiguous. The ends were cut back, 1 base at V and 3 bases at J, with 4 bases in the middle. The CDR3 length is 13 residues. Germline V gene sequence: CDR1 LGHNA, CDR2 YSLEER. CDR3 bases: TGCGCCAGCAGCCAAGCCGGTGGAAACACCATATATTTT. Translation: CASSQAGGNTIYF.

This chain uses TRBV20-1 with TRBJ2-2; D is undetermined. Germline assignment: CDR1 DFQATT and CDR2 SNEGSKA (reference sequence). The CDR3 is 14 residues long. With 2 bases removed from V and 0 bases from J, the gap between germline ends came to 7 bases. CDR3 residues: CSARRGANTGELFF. The CDR3 bases are TGCAGTGCTAGACGCGGAGCGAACACCGGGGAGCTGTTTTTT.

This clonotype appeared many times. The chain recombines TRBV4-1 with TRBJ2-7; 8 bases fit TRBD2. Germline CDR1 MGHRA, CDR2 YSYEKL. This CDR3 spans 17 amino acids. The V segment lost 0 bases and the J segment 3 bases; nucleotides outside the gene matches: 10. CDR3 coding DNA: TGCGCCAGCAGCCAAGATCAGGGAGCGGGGGCGTACTACGAGCAGTACTTC. This codes for CASSQDQGAGAYYEQYF.

Only one count was recorded for this clonotype. The chain links TRBV7-2 to TRBJ2-1; 11 nucleotides line up with TRBD2. This CDR3 region has 16 residues. The ends lost 1 base at V and 6 bases at J; junction bases unmatched: 5. CDR1 SGHTA and CDR2 FQGNSA come from the germline V gene. In nucleotides, the CDR3 is TGTGCCAGCAGCTTAGATCTAGCGGGAGGTAGCAATGAGCAGTTCTTC. Translating it yields CASSLDLAGGSNEQFF.

The chain links TRBV24-1 to TRBJ2-5; 11 bases fit TRBD2. The V and J ends lost 4 bases and 2 bases, in that order; junction bases with no gene match: 11. This CDR3 has 18 residues. The germline V gene encodes CDR1 KGHDR and CDR2 SFDVKD. The CDR3 reads CATSDLAGGPSEQETQYF. The CDR3, as DNA: TGTGCCACCAGTGACTTAGCGGGAGGGCCCTCGGAACAAGAGACCCAGTACTTC.

The chain employs TRBV6-5 and TRBJ2-1; 13 bases fit TRBD2. Germline CDR1 reads MNHEY; CDR2 reads SVGAGI. The CDR3 length is 16 residues. V shed 6 bases and J 8 bases; nucleotides not matched to a gene: 10. The CDR3 coding sequence is TGTGCCAGCAGCTTGACCGGGACTAGCGGGGAAGATGAGCAGTTCTTC. Translated: CASSLTGTSGEDEQFF.

This clonotype was detected only a few times. J is TRBJ2-1 and V is TRBV4-3; 8 bases map to TRBD2. The trim removed 0 bases at V and 2 bases at J, leaving 6 bases unmatched. Germline CDR1 reads LGHNA; CDR2 reads YSLEER. This CDR3 has 17 amino acids. Here the CDR3 reads CASSQDTREGTYNEQFF. For the CDR3, the DNA is TGCGCCAGCAGCCAAGATACCCGGGAGGGAACCTACAATGAGCAGTTCTTC.